This T cell receptor beta chain was recovered during a study of T cells in Graves' hyperthyroidism and ophthalmopathy. Study findings and constraints: Also found in blood were most expanded thyroid clonotypes above 0.001.

This clonotype was recorded at least ten times. What it binds is not known. RNA transcripts yielded amplified TCR beta CDR3 regions. RT-PCR in the first round (using the HTBI primer set) targeted the TCR CDR3. One entry per CDR3 protein, called by TCRdb with MiXCR from the multiplex PCR reads. In the table there are 350,000 to 450,000 distinct CDR3 sequences, about an eighth of which are singletons. Material: blood. This TCR derives from a middle-aged man with Graves' ophthalmopathy.

The CDR3 loop is CASSPRGRGQYF. CDR3 nucleotides: TGTGCCAGCAGCCCCCGGGGGCGGGGGCAGTACTTC. The chain employs TRBV7-9 and TRBJ2-7, with D possibly being TRBD1 or TRBD2 (6 bases each). The CDR3 has 12 amino acids. Germline V gene data show CDR1 as SEHNR and CDR2 as FQNEAQ (reference sequence). Trimming took off 5 bases at V and 9 bases at J, with 14 bases between the two ends.